This TCR beta chain was sequenced during a study of blood T cells in healthy people across ages. A J-beta primer mix and a sample-barcoded 5' primer were used in a second PCR of about 6 to 12 cycles. TCRdb ran MiXCR on the 5' RACE reads and lists one entry per CDR3 protein. The data show about 800,000 distinct CDR3 sequences, 20% to 30% seen once. Caucasian individuals from Russia who were healthy and aged roughly 6 to 100 acted as donors. These data were likewise used in another study, on T cells of mothers and their children. From that report: The whole RNA yield was converted to cDNA, approximately 1.4 ug per 15 ul.

This receptor was taken from a boy younger than 18 in good health. The sample consisted of blood.

CDR3 DNA: TGTGCCAGCAGTTACTCGGGGGCAACAGATACGCAGTATTTT. Residues: CASSYSGATDTQYF. The rearrangement links TRBV6-5 to TRBJ2-3; D may be TRBD1 (6 bases). Trimming pared 0 bases from V and 3 bases from J, leaving 7 bases between. This CDR3 is 14 amino acids long. Germline CDR1 and CDR2: MNHEY and SVGAGI.